A selection of T cell receptor beta chains follows, all from one sample in a study of cytomegalovirus exposure and HLA in healthy donors. Assay: immunoSEQ multiplex PCR; the TCRdb copy retains only in-frame clones and omits some. Of some 120,000 clones in the sample, roughly 79% are singletons; the top ten hold around 2.3%. The source material was PBMCs. These receptors originate from a woman in her thirties or forties in good health and CMV-seronegative. The conserved cysteine and the conserved F or W are not part of the CDR3 here. Fields, in order: V gene, CDR3 protein.

TRBV7-6 | ASSLAGPGEHGYT
TRBV6-5 | ASSQDRGLGNTIY
TRBV19 | ASSSTAGTSGETQY
TRBV6-1 | ASNRGAEAF
TRBV2 | AIRRLAGAGEQY
TRBV7-9 | ASSPSGGEEQY
TRBV27 | ASSITGPGVEQY
TRBV2 | ASSEPGLAGGYTGELF
TRBV5-4 | ASSSDGTGANTGELF
TRBV4-1 | ASSQETPGTGGYSNTGELF
TRBV7-3 | ASSYRTGSTGELF
TRBV19 | ASTRQDSSGNTIY
TRBV11-2 | ASRLVAGGGYEQY
TRBV7-9 | ASSYNNEQF
TRBV11-2 | ASSRTSGGYNEQF
TRBV7-9 | ASSLRGQGNSGANVLT